Below, 28 T cell receptor beta chains from the same sample are listed, as sequenced in a study of cytomegalovirus exposure and HLA in healthy donors. PCR was performed using 60 Vbeta and 13 Jbeta primers. Produced via immunoSEQ multiplex PCR; TCRdb's table is partial and in-frame only. Of roughly 170,000 clones detected, over 60% appear once; the ten largest clones hold around 1.5%. The sequenced sample consisted of PBMCs. These receptor sequences come from a girl under 18 in good health and CMV-seronegative.

In its sample, this clone was seen a few times. This chain links TRBV2 with TRBJ2-7; 7 nucleotides agree with TRBD2. CDR1 and CDR2 (germline): SNHLY, FYNNEI. This CDR3 comprises 15 residues. The J segment lost 2 bases and the V segment lost 4 bases, leaving 8 bases of the junction unmatched. DNA for the CDR3: TGTGCCAGCAGTGTTCCCGGGACTACTGCCTACGAGCAGTACTTC. Amino acid sequence: CASSVPGTTAYEQYF.

Remarks on this clone: The sample carries other DNA sequences with the same CDR3. The chain combines TRBV7-9 with TRBJ2-3; TRBD2 matches 9 bases. Germline V gene sequence: CDR1 SEHNR, CDR2 FQNEAQ (reference sequence). This CDR3 spans 15 amino acids. V shed 1 base, J shed 3 bases, and the junction held 2 bases outside the gene matches. CDR3 in amino acids: CASSLGGGVTDTQYF. The CDR3 coding sequence is TGTGCCAGCAGCTTAGGCGGGGGGGTAACAGATACGCAGTATTTT.

This sequence joins TRBV6-4 and TRBJ2-5; no clear D gene. The CDR3 contains 13 residues. V was trimmed by 5 bases and J by 1 base, leaving 8 bases between them. Per germline, CDR1 MRHNA and CDR2 SNTAGT. CDR3 coding DNA: TGTGCCAGCAGTAAGACAATCCAAGAGACCCAGTACTTC. Its translation: CASSKTIQETQYF.

The V gene is TRBV27, the J gene TRBJ2-3, with D tentatively TRBD2 (6 bases). V lost 4 bases and J lost 5, with 13 bases in between. The CDR3 sequence is 14 residues long. Germline-derived CDR1 and CDR2 are MNHEY and SMNVEV (reference sequence). The CDR3 loop reads CASSSPRRGDTQYF. The DNA for the CDR3 is TGTGCCAGCAGTTCTCCTAGGAGGGGAGATACGCAGTATTTT.

This clone appeared once. The rearrangement links TRBV7-9 to TRBJ1-1; 7 nucleotides agree with TRBD1. J lost 4 bases, V lost 4 bases, and 9 bases had no gene match. This CDR3 contains 15 residues. CDR1 and CDR2 (germline): SEHNR, FQNEAQ (reference sequence). The CDR3, as DNA: TGTGCCAGCAGCTCCCGGACAGGTGGGCCCACTGAAGCTTTCTTT. Protein product: CASSSRTGGPTEAFF. The whole variable domain, remainder taken from reference TRBV7-9 and TRBJ1-1, is DTGVSQNPRHKITKRGQNVTFRCDPISEHNRLYWYRQTLGQGPEFLTYFQNEAQLEKSRLLSDRFSAERPKGSFSTLEIQRTEQGDSAMYLCASSSRTGGPTEAFFGQGTRLTVV.

This clone occurred a few times. In nucleotides, the CDR3 is TGTGCCAGCAGCCTAGCGGGGGGGAGCACAGATACGCAGTATTTT. Its translation: CASSLAGGSTDTQYF. The chain couples TRBV6-4 to TRBJ2-3, with 12 bases identical to TRBD2. This CDR3 spans 15 amino acids. Germline CDR1 is MRHNA and CDR2 is SNTAGT. J lost 0 bases, V lost 6 bases, and 1 base had no gene match.

This clone was detected a few times. The chain couples TRBV18 to TRBJ2-2; no clear D. Germline V gene lookup returns CDR1 KGHSH and CDR2 LQKENI. The CDR3 consists of 11 residues. V shed 8 bases and J shed 5 bases, with 6 bases lying between them. The CDR3 nucleotides are TGTGCCAGCCCATTGACCGGGGAGCTGTTTTTT. Its translation is CASPLTGELFF.

The rearrangement uses TRBV28 and TRBJ2-1, with D perhaps TRBD1 (9 bases). This CDR3 is built from 14 residues. Trimming pared 7 bases from V and 7 bases from J, leaving 17 bases between. Germline lookup yields CDR1 MDHEN and CDR2 SYDVKM. The CDR3 sequence: CASTRGGQGNEQFF. The CDR3 DNA follows: TGTGCCAGCACCCGGGGGGGACAGGGAAATGAGCAGTTCTTC.

Regarding this clone: The same CDR3 also results from other DNA sequences found in this sample. Written as DNA, the CDR3 is TGTGCCAGCAGTGAAGGTACGGGAAGCTACGAGCAGTACTTC. It is translated as CASSEGTGSYEQYF. The chain recombines TRBV6-1 with TRBJ2-7, with D maybe TRBD2 (5 bases). The V and J ends lost 1 base and 3 bases respectively, with 10 bases between them. This CDR3 region has 14 residues. CDR1 is MNHNS, CDR2 SASEGT, per germline.

This chain joins TRBV7-3 and TRBJ2-3, with 10 bases that match TRBD1. The CDR3 runs to 14 residues. Trimming removed 5 bases from V and 4 bases from J; junction bases left unmatched: 3. CDR1 is SGHTA and CDR2 is FQGTGA in the germline V gene. The CDR3: CASSIGQGADTQYF. The CDR3 nucleotides read TGTGCCAGCAGCATCGGACAGGGGGCAGATACGCAGTATTTT.

The chain combines TRBV6-1 with TRBJ1-2; D may be TRBD1 (6 bases). This CDR3 spans 15 amino acids. Germline V lookup: CDR1 MNHNS, CDR2 SASEGT. V was pared by 2 bases and J by 4 bases, with 14 bases between. CDR3 amino acids: CASSEIQGTPYGYTF. CDR3 sequence (DNA): TGTGCCAGCAGTGAAATCCAGGGGACCCCCTATGGCTACACCTTC.

V usage is TRBV30 and J usage is TRBJ1-1, with a tentative D call TRBD1 (5 bases). Trimming took 5 bases from V and 0 from J, leaving 16 bases between them. This CDR3 is built from 15 residues. Germline CDR1 reads GTSNPN; CDR2 reads SVGIG (reference sequence). The CDR3 loop is CAWGGSGILNTEAFF. The CDR3 DNA reads as TGTGCCTGGGGGGGGTCGGGGATCTTGAACACTGAAGCTTTCTTT.

The chain joins TRBV7-2 to TRBJ2-7; 8 nucleotides line up with TRBD2. The ends lost 5 bases at V and 3 bases at J; junction bases unmatched: 9. Germline V gives CDR1 SGHTA, CDR2 FQGNSA. This CDR3 is built from 15 residues. The CDR3 nucleotides are TGTGCCAGCAGCACCGCGGGGGGCACATACTACGAGCAGTACTTC. Its translation is CASSTAGGTYYEQYF.

V usage is TRBV7-9 and J usage is TRBJ1-1; tentative D call: TRBD1 (5 bases). Germline V gene sequence: CDR1 SEHNR, CDR2 FQNEAQ (reference sequence). V was cut by 3 bases and J by 7 bases, with 12 bases left in between. The CDR3 runs to 13 residues. Here the CDR3 DNA reads TGTGCCAGCAGCTTCGGGGGGGAGGGTGAAGCTTTCTTT. Amino acids: CASSFGGEGEAFF.

This chain joins TRBV13 and TRBJ2-3, with D maybe TRBD2 (7 bases). The ends were cut back, 6 bases at V and 5 bases at J, with 18 bases in the middle. This CDR3 is built from 15 residues. The germline gives CDR1 PRHDT, CDR2 FYEKMQ (reference sequence). In DNA, the CDR3 is TGTGCCAGCAGACGCTGGGGGGGGCAGCAAGATACGCAGTATTTT. Translating gives CASRRWGGQQDTQYF. The whole variable domain, remainder taken from reference TRBV13 and TRBJ2-3, is AAGVIQSPRHLIKEKRETATLKCYPIPRHDTVYWYQQGPGQDPQFLISFYEKMQSDKGSIPDRFSAQQFSDYHSELNMSSLELGDSALYFCASRRWGGQQDTQYFGPGTRLTVL.

There are a few counts of this clone. The V gene is TRBV5-1, the J gene TRBJ1-2; 8 positions match TRBD1. Germline lookup yields CDR1 SGHRS and CDR2 YFSETQ. CDR3 length: 15 residues. The V segment lost 3 bases and the J segment 7 bases; nucleotides outside the gene matches: 11. CDR3 sequence reads: CASSWTGLGDSGYTF. The CDR3, as DNA: TGCGCCAGCAGCTGGACAGGGTTAGGCGATTCTGGCTACACCTTC. The entire variable domain, with the rest obtained from reference TRBV5-1 and TRBJ1-2, is as follows: KAGVTQTPRYLIKTRGQQVTLSCSPISGHRSVSWYQQTPGQGLQFLFEYFSETQRNKGNFPGRFSGRQFSNSRSEMNVSTLELGDSALYLCASSWTGLGDSGYTFGSGTRLTVV.

This chain connects TRBV13 to TRBJ2-7; no clear D. The CDR3 has 11 amino acids. Trimming left V 3 bases short and J 6 bases short, with 6 bases between. Germline V CDR1 and CDR2: PRHDT, FYEKMQ (reference sequence). DNA for the CDR3: TGTGCCAGCAGCTTTTCCGGCGAGCAGTACTTC. Protein product: CASSFSGEQYF.

The rearrangement uses TRBV5-1 and TRBJ2-2; TRBD1 is a possible D gene (6 bases). V was pared by 4 bases and J by 3 bases, with 10 bases between. The CDR3 has 14 residues. In germline, CDR1 is SGHRS, CDR2 YFSETQ. This CDR3 reads CASSPRTDTGELFF. The CDR3 DNA is TGCGCCAGCAGCCCGCGGACAGACACCGGGGAGCTGTTTTTT.

CDR3 DNA sequence: TGTGCCAGCAGCGTGCTCAGCGGGGGCCTAGCCTACAATGAGCAGTTCTTC. This encodes CASSVLSGGLAYNEQFF. The chain joins TRBV9 to TRBJ2-1; 8 nucleotides agree with TRBD2. Germline trimming cut 2 bases from V and 2 bases from J; bases unmatched to any gene: 9. The CDR3 is 17 residues long. The germline CDR1 and CDR2 sequences are SGDLS and YYNGEE.

The chain couples TRBV2 to TRBJ1-4; tentatively, D is TRBD1 (5 bases). The CDR3 runs 13 residues. V lost 8 bases to trimming and J lost 5 bases, with 12 bases between them. The V gene's germline CDR1 is SNHLY and CDR2 FYNNEI. CDR3 sequence: CASGGTANEKLFF. The CDR3 DNA reads TGTGCCAGCGGGGGGACGGCAAATGAAAAACTGTTTTTT.

The chain combines TRBV5-1 with TRBJ2-1; 9 bases are a match to TRBD1. V lost 0 bases, J lost 2 bases, and 3 bases stayed unmatched. CDR1 and CDR2 from the germline V gene are SGHRS and YFSETQ. The CDR3 runs 16 residues. The CDR3, as DNA: TGCGCCAGCAGCTTGGCGGGACAGGGAGCCTACAATGAGCAGTTCTTC. It translates to CASSLAGQGAYNEQFF. Combining the CDR3 with reference TRBV5-1 and TRBJ2-1 gives the whole variable domain KAGVTQTPRYLIKTRGQQVTLSCSPISGHRSVSWYQQTPGQGLQFLFEYFSETQRNKGNFPGRFSGRQFSNSRSEMNVSTLELGDSALYLCASSLAGQGAYNEQFFGPGTRLTVL.

The chain employs TRBV6-1 and TRBJ2-1; 9 positions agree with TRBD2. Trimming removed 9 bases from V and 0 bases from J; junction bases left unmatched: 3. This CDR3 spans 14 amino acids. CDR1 MNHNS and CDR2 SASEGT come from the germline V gene. The CDR3 DNA sequence: TGTGCCAGTGAGCGGGGGGACTCCTACAATGAGCAGTTCTTC. It is translated as CASERGDSYNEQFF.

The rearrangement uses TRBV7-9 and TRBJ1-6; D may be TRBD1 (6 bases). The CDR3 contains 17 residues. The V end lost 5 bases, the J end lost 5 bases, and 19 bases lay between the germline ends. Germline lookup yields CDR1 SEHNR and CDR2 FQNEAQ (reference sequence). The CDR3 sequence: CASSPLSGGLDNSPLHF. The DNA of the CDR3 is TGTGCCAGCAGCCCTCTATCGGGGGGCTTGGATAATTCACCCCTCCACTTT.

The chain has TRBV4-1 and TRBJ2-5; D perhaps matches TRBD2 (6 bases). The DNA end lines up better with TRBJ2-7; the J call may be wrong. Germline V gene sequence: CDR1 MGHRA, CDR2 YSYEKL. The CDR3 has 18 residues. In nucleotides, the CDR3 is TGCGCCAGCAGCCAAGAAAGTACGGGAGACGCCAGCTCCTACGAGCAGTACTTC. Translated: CASSQESTGDASSYEQYF.

This clone was detected only once. This chain connects TRBV5-8 to TRBJ1-5, with TRBD1 matching over 8 bases. Germline assignment: CDR1 SGHTS and CDR2 YDEGEE. There are 15 residues in the CDR3. Germline trimming cut 4 bases from V and 5 bases from J; bases unmatched to any gene: 8. The CDR3 here is CASSQRTGQHQPQHF. The CDR3 coding sequence is TGTGCCAGCAGCCAGAGGACAGGGCAACATCAGCCCCAGCATTTT.

This chain joins TRBV5-6 and TRBJ1-3, with D possibly TRBD1 on 5 matching bases. The CDR3 runs to 17 residues. Germline V gene lookup returns CDR1 SGHDT and CDR2 YYEEEE. Trimming removed 4 bases at V and 4 bases at J, with 21 bases between. The CDR3 DNA is TGTGCCAGCAGCAGCTCATCTACAGGCTTCTGGGGAAACACCATATATTTT. Residues: CASSSSSTGFWGNTIYF. The whole variable domain, remainder taken from reference TRBV5-6 and TRBJ1-3, is DAGVTQSPTHLIKTRGQQVTLRCSPKSGHDTVSWYQQALGQGPQFIFQYYEEEERQRGNFPDRFSGHQFPNYSSELNVNALLLGDSALYLCASSSSSTGFWGNTIYFGEGSWLTVV.

The genes are TRBV7-8 and TRBJ2-7; tentatively, D is TRBD1 (6 bases). The V and J ends lost 1 base and 2 bases respectively, with 9 bases between them. The CDR3 contains 14 residues. CDR1 is SGHVS, CDR2 FQNEAQ, per germline. Written as DNA, the CDR3 is TGTGCCAGCAGCTTAGGGGGGCCGCCCTACGAGCAGTACTTC. Amino acid sequence: CASSLGGPPYEQYF.

This chain uses TRBV6-6 with TRBJ2-5; perhaps TRBD2 as D (6 bases). V was trimmed by 6 bases and J by 0 bases, leaving 11 bases between them. Germline V gene lookup returns CDR1 MNHNY and CDR2 SVGAGI (reference sequence). The CDR3 is made up of 14 amino acids. CDR3 nucleotide sequence: TGTGCCAGCAGCCGGGACTTTAACCAAGAGACCCAGTACTTC. Its translation: CASSRDFNQETQYF.